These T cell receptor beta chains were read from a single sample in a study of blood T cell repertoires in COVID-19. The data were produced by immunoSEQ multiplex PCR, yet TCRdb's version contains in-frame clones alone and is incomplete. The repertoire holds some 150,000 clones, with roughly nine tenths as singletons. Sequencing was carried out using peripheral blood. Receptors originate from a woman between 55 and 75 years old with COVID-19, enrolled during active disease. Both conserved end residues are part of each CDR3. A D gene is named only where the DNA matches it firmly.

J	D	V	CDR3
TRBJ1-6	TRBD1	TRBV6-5	CAIPGQGDSPLHF
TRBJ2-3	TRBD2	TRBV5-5	CASSLFGREGTDTQYF
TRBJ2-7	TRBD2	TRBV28	CASSLTSGRYEQYF
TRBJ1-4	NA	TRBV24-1	CATSDGQRRNEKLFF
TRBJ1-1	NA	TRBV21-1	CASSKRGPEKKNTEAFF
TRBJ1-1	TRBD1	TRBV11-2	CASSPRTGTNTEAFF
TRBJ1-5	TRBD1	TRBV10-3	CAISGQGGVQPQHF
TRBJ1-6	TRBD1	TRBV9	CASSLGQGAYNSPLHF
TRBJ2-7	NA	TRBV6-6	CASSYPQGGEQYF
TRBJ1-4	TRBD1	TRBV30	CAWSVQGQGVEKLFF
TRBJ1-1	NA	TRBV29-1	CSVWTVQEGAFF
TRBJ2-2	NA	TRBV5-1	CASSLVLAGDKDGELFF
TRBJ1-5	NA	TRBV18	CASSPLLGSEPQHF
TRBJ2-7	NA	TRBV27	CASSSSDRLYEQYF
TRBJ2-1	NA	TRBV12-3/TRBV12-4	CASSLVPYNEQFF
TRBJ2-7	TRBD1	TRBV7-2	CASSSGTGATYEQYF
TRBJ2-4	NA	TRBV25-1	CASSDMGPLAKNIQYF
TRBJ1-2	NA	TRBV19	CASLKTGHNYGYTF
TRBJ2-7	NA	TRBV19	CASSIALTRPFAYEQYF
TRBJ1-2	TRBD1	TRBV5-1	CASSGQGRGYTF
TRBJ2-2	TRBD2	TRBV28	CASSFLAENTGELFF
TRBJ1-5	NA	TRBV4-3	CASSQVGPAGQPQHF
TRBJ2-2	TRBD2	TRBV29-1	CSVRLAGSGTGELFF
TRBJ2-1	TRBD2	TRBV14	CASSLYSGSAYNEQFF
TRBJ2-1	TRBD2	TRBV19	CASSPGLGRNEQFF
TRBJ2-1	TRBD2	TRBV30	CAWSSSGFNEQFF
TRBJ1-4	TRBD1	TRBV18	CASSPKGQGREKLFF
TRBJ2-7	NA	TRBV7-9	CASSLDPSSYEQYF
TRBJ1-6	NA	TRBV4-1	CASSQDRNNSPLHF
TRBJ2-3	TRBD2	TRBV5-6	CASSEGLAYTDTQYF
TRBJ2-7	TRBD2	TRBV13	CASRREGLSGEQYF
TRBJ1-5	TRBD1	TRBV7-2	CASSLGQGIMQPQHF
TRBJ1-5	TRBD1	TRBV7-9	CASSTTGGEGQPQHF
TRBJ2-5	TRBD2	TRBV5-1	CASSLATSGRETQYF
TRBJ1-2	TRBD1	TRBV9	CASSSTQGALGYTF
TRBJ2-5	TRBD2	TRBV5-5	CASSLAVAGNGETQYF
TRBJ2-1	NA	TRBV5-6	CASSLGLDYNEQFF
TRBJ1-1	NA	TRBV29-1	CSANPDRYMNTEAFF
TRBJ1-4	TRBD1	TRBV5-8	CASSLGTGAIGEKLFF
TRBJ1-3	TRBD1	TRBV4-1	CASSQGQGPGNTIYF
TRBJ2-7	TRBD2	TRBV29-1	CSVEGPGGFEQYF
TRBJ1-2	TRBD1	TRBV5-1	CASSPAGTGIIGYTF
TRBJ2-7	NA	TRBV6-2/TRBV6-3	CASSYSGTTYEQYF